A selection of T cell receptor beta chains follows, all from one sample in a study of radiotherapy plus CTLA-4 blockade in lung cancer. TCRdb's copy holds only in-frame clones and misses some; the assay was immunoSEQ multiplex PCR. The repertoire holds about 48,000 clones, with 80% to 85% as singletons. This specimen consisted of peripheral blood, obtained from a patient treated with radiotherapy plus ipilimumab. All receptors come from a human donor with non-small cell lung cancer who had stable disease on radiotherapy plus ipilimumab. Each CDR3 is given with its conserved first and last residue. The D gene is left open where the match is weak. Clone size is shown for a subset of rows, as once, few, many or a class of expanded clone.

clone_size,d_call,j_call,v_call,cdr3_aa,cdr3_nt
.,TRBD2,TRBJ2-6,TRBV27,CASRPLAGGSGANVLTF,TGTGCCAGCAGGCCACTAGCGGGAGGCTCTGGGGCCAACGTCCTGACTTTC
.,TRBD1,TRBJ2-3,TRBV10-3,CATETGGGTDTQYF,TGTGCCACCGAGACAGGGGGCGGAACAGATACGCAGTATTTT
.,TRBD2,TRBJ2-1,TRBV2,CASSYYGTSGRNEQFF,TGTGCCAGCAGTTATTACGGGACTAGCGGGAGAAATGAGCAGTTCTTC
.,.,TRBJ1-5,TRBV19,CASSPEGGLYSNQPQHF,TGTGCCAGTAGTCCCGAGGGTGGGCTCTATAGCAATCAGCCCCAGCATTTT
.,.,TRBJ1-2,TRBV2,CASSEAIGQGWGYTF,TGTGCCAGCAGTGAAGCGATCGGTCAGGGGTGGGGATACACCTTC
.,TRBD1,TRBJ1-1,TRBV7-2,CASSSQIRGRTEAFF,TGTGCCAGCAGCTCGCAGATCAGGGGGCGGACTGAAGCTTTCTTT
.,TRBD2,TRBJ2-1,TRBV15,CATSRGVAGWLAGGNEQFF,TGTGCCACCAGCAGAGGGGTTGCAGGGTGGCTAGCGGGGGGAAATGAGCAGTTCTTC
.,.,TRBJ1-5,TRBV7-2,CASSFYRNQPQHF,TGTGCCAGCAGCTTTTACAGGAATCAGCCCCAGCATTTT
.,TRBD1,TRBJ1-4,TRBV7-9,CASSRTGTNEKLFF,TGTGCCAGCAGCCGGACAGGCACTAATGAAAAACTGTTTTTT
.,TRBD2,TRBJ2-7,TRBV7-2,CASSFSASGSYFEQYF,TGTGCCAGCAGCTTTAGCGCTAGCGGGAGTTATTTCGAGCAGTACTTC
.,TRBD1,TRBJ2-3,TRBV4-1,CASSLRTGVSTDTQYF,TGCGCCAGCAGCCTTCGGACAGGGGTAAGCACAGATACGCAGTATTTT
.,TRBD2,TRBJ2-1,TRBV7-2,CASSRGLVDEQFF,TGTGCCAGCAGCCGGGGACTAGTTGATGAGCAGTTCTTC
.,TRBD2,TRBJ2-1,TRBV30,CAWRNGLAQSLFSYNEQFF,TGTGCCTGGAGAAACGGACTAGCGCAAAGTCTTTTCTCCTACAATGAGCAGTTCTTC
once,TRBD1,TRBJ2-1,TRBV29-1,CSVFRGRGNEQFF,TGCAGCGTTTTCAGGGGGCGCGGGAATGAGCAGTTCTTC
.,TRBD1,TRBJ1-2,TRBV19,CASSRGQALGYTF,TGTGCCAGTAGCAGGGGACAGGCTCTTGGCTACACCTTC
.,TRBD2,TRBJ2-1,TRBV5-1,CASFLDAGTSGPNEQFF,TGCGCCAGCTTTCTCGACGCCGGGACTAGCGGGCCAAATGAGCAGTTCTTC
.,TRBD1,TRBJ1-2,TRBV19,CASSTGQGTVFHGYTF,TGTGCCAGTAGCACGGGACAGGGGACAGTGTTCCATGGCTACACCTTC
.,.,TRBJ2-1,TRBV18,CASSPPGGTPAYNEQFF,TGTGCCAGCTCACCACCTGGGGGGACTCCCGCCTACAATGAGCAGTTCTTC
.,.,TRBJ1-6,TRBV28,CASSLTGFDNSPLHF,TGTGCCAGCAGTTTAACAGGGTTCGATAATTCACCCCTCCACTTT
.,.,TRBJ1-2,TRBV6-5,CASSYGPTGYTF,TGTGCCAGCAGTTACGGGCCAACCGGCTACACCTTC